This T cell receptor beta chain was sequenced for a study of blood T cell repertoires in COVID-19. In the study overall: Samples taken during acute and convalescent COVID-19 were collected in the United States, Italy and Spain. Sample material is recorded as cDNA or gDNA derived from T cells, B-cell-depleted T cells, or PBMCs.

In the original workflow: Cell counts per sample came from amplifying reference gene primers. This table comes from immunoSEQ multiplex PCR, and its TCRdb copy is limited to in-frame clones, with some not included. That table gives V, J and clone size, and the DNA gave D and trimming. Here the sample spans 80,000 to 100,000 clones, nearly 95% being singletons. Germline assignment: CDR1 SGHRS and CDR2 YFSETQ. The length of the CDR3 is 15 residues. V was clipped by 0 bases and J by 1 base, with 9 bases between them. The sequence derives from a human donor with active COVID-19. The donor label of this sample is uncertain. The sample taken for sequencing was peripheral blood. The rearrangement links TRBV5-1 to TRBJ2-3; D is ambiguous. The CDR3 bases are TGCGCCAGCAGCTTGGCTCGCCCGGGCACAGATACGCAGTATTTT. The encoded protein is CASSLARPGTDTQYF.